The present T cell receptor beta chain was sequenced within a study of beta chain features in type 1 diabetes. Of the isolated RNA, all was reverse transcribed, and so the sequenced material was expressed TCRB transcripts. Produced via immunoSEQ multiplex PCR; TCRdb's table is partial and in-frame only. The table has about 620,000 clones, 15% to 18% seen once; the top ten hold 0.07% to 0.095%. Purity exceeded 95% in all sorted populations. As regards this clone: Antigen unknown.

General observations from the study: Among patients, naive, central memory and Treg TCRB repertoires appeared more similar than among healthy donors. Shorter TCRB CDR3s, moderately but significantly so, were found in Type 1 diabetes patients in all four CD4+ subsets. There was a possibility that cDNA sequencing over-represented cells with high TCR expression.

CDR1 and CDR2 (germline): MDHEN, SYDVKM. CDR3 length: 14 residues. Trimming removed 6 bases at V and 6 bases at J, with 17 bases between. The sample was naive CD4+ T cells from blood. This receptor was obtained from a man between 18 and 29 years old in good health. The chain combines TRBV28 with TRBJ1-2, with D possibly being TRBD1 (5 bases). CDR3 sequence (DNA): TGTGCCAGCAGGGCCTTCCTCCGCAGGGATGGCTACACCTTC. Its protein product is CASRAFLRRDGYTF.